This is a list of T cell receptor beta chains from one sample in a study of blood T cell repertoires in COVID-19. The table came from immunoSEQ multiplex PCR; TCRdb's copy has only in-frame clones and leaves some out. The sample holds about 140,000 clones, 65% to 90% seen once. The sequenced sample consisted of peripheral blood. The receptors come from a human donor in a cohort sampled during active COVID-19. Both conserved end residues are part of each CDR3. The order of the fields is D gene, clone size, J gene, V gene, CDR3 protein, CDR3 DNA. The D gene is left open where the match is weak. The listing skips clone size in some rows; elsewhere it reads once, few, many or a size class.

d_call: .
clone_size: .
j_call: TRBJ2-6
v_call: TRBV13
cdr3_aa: CASSFYSGANVLTF
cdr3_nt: TGTGCCAGCAGCTTCTACTCTGGGGCCAACGTCCTGACTTTC

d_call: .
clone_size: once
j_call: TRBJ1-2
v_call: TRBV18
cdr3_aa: CASSMISESVYGYTF
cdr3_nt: TGTGCCAGCTCAATGATCTCCGAGAGCGTCTATGGCTACACCTTC

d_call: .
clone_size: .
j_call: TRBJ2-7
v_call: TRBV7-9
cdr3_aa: CASSYDSELYF
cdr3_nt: TGTGCCAGCAGCTACGACAGCGAACTGTACTTC

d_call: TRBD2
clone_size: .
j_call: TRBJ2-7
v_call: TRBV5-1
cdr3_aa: CASSRLAGGYEQYF
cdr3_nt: TGCGCCAGCAGCCGACTAGCGGGAGGTTACGAGCAGTACTTC

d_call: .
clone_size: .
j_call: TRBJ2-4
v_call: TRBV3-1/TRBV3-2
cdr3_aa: CASSEGLAKNIQYF
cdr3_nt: TGTGCCAGCAGCGAGGGTCTAGCCAAAAACATTCAGTACTTC

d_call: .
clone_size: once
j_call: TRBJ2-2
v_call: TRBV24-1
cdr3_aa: CATSDLRTGNTGELFF
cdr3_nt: TGTGCCACCAGTGATTTGCGTACAGGGAACACCGGGGAGCTGTTTTTT

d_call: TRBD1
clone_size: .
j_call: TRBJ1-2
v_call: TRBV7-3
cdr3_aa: CASSPGGEGEGYTF
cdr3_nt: TGTGCCAGCAGCCCAGGGGGCGAGGGTGAAGGCTACACCTTC

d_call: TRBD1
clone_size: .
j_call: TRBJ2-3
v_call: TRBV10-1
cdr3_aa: CASSSGGSTDTQYF
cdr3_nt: TGCGCCAGCTCATCAGGGGGTAGCACAGATACGCAGTATTTT

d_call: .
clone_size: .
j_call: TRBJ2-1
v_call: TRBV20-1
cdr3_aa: CSASRIGLGRGNEQFF
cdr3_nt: TGCAGTGCTAGTAGAATAGGGCTAGGTAGAGGGAATGAGCAGTTCTTC

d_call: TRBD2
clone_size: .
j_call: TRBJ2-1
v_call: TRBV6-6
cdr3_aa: CASSGGRVSYNEQFF
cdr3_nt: TGTGCCAGCAGTGGCGGGAGAGTTTCCTACAATGAGCAGTTCTTC

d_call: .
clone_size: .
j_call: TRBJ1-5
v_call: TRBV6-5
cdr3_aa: CASVEVGNQPQHF
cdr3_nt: TGTGCCAGCGTAGAGGTCGGCAATCAGCCCCAGCATTTT

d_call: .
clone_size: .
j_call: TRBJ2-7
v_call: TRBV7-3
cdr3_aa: CASSKLDSSSEQYF
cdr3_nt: TGTGCCAGCAGCAAACTGGACAGCTCTTCGGAGCAGTACTTC

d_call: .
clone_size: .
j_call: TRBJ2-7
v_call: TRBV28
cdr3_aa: CASSLALNSYEQYF
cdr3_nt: TGTGCCAGCAGTTTAGCACTGAACTCCTACGAGCAGTACTTC

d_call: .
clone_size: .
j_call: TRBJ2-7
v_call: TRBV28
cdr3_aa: CASSLGEAVSGGEYEQYF
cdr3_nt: TGTGCCAGCAGTTTAGGGGAAGCGGTTTCAGGCGGCGAGTACGAGCAGTACTTC

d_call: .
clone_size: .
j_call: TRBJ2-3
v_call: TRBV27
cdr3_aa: CASRRVGAMTDTQYF
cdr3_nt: TGTGCCAGCAGGAGAGTGGGGGCTATGACGGATACGCAGTATTTT

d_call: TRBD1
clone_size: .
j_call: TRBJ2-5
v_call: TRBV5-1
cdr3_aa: CASRLGDRGTQYF
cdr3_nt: TGCGCCAGCCGACTGGGGGACAGGGGGACCCAGTACTTC

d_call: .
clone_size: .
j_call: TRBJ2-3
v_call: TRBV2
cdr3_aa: CASSVPGSQWANTQYF
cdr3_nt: TGTGCCAGCAGTGTACCAGGATCACAGTGGGCTAATACGCAGTATTTT

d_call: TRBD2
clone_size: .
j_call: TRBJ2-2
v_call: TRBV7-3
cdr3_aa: CASSPGLAGAGELFF
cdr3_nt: TGTGCCAGCAGCCCCGGACTAGCGGGAGCCGGGGAGCTGTTTTTT

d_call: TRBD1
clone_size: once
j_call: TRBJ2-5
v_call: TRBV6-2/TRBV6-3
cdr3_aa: CASSTLQGVQETQYF
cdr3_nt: TGTGCCAGCAGTACCTTACAGGGGGTTCAAGAGACCCAGTACTTC

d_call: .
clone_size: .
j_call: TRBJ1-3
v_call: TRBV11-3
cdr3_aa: CASSLPSGHGNTIYF
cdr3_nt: TGTGCCAGCAGCTTACCCTCGGGACATGGAAACACCATATATTTT

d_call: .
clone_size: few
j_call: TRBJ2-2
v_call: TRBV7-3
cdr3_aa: CASSHAMGLNTGELFF
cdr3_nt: TGTGCCAGCAGCCACGCCATGGGACTCAACACCGGGGAGCTGTTTTTT

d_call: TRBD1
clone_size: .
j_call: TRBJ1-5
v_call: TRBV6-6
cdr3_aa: CASTPRGQDHQPQHF
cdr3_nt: TGTGCCAGCACCCCGAGGGGACAGGATCATCAGCCCCAGCATTTT